Below, 15 T cell receptor beta chains from the same sample are listed, as sequenced in a study of T cell repertoires in cytomegalovirus infection. Using its own MiXCR run on the reads, TCRdb lists one record per CDR3 protein. The sample includes roughly 76,000 distinct CDR3 sequences, roughly 3.5% of them seen just once. Sequences were obtained from PBMCs. Every receptor here comes from a human donor in good health (CMV status not recorded). Some clones in this sample may be carry-over from other donors' samples.

The sample holds many counts of this clonotype. The V call is TRBV7-2, the J call TRBJ1-2; no clear D gene. The germline CDR1 and CDR2 sequences are SGHTA and FQGNSA. The CDR3 extends over 15 amino acids. Trimming removed 4 bases at V and 1 base at J, with 13 bases between. CDR3 DNA sequence: TGTGCCAGCAGCTCCCCGGGAAGAGTTAACTATGGCTACACCTTC. Translating gives CASSSPGRVNYGYTF.

This clonotype appeared many times. This sequence joins TRBV12-3 or TRBV12-4 and TRBJ1-3, with a possible D match to TRBD1 (6 bases). Trimming took 6 bases from V and 4 from J, leaving 13 bases between them. The CDR3 length is 14 residues. The CDR3 protein is CASRIQGGGNTIYF. The CDR3 DNA reads as TGTGCCAGCAGAATACAGGGCGGCGGAAACACCATATATTTT.

This clonotype was observed at least ten times. The chain links TRBV30 to TRBJ1-5; D ambiguous. The CDR3 has 14 residues. Per the germline V gene, CDR1 is GTSNPN and CDR2 is SVGIG (reference sequence). V was pared by 0 bases and J by 6 bases, with 12 bases between. The CDR3, as DNA: TGTGCCTGGAGTGTAGGACGTTCTTTTCAGCCCCAGCATTTT. The encoded protein is CAWSVGRSFQPQHF.

This clonotype was seen at least ten times. The rearrangement links TRBV29-1 to TRBJ1-2; D remains ambiguous. V gave up 7 bases and J gave up 4 bases, with 13 bases separating them. The CDR3 totals 12 residues. Per germline, CDR1 SQVTM and CDR2 ANQGSEA. The CDR3 DNA follows: TGCAGCGGGTTGGCGGACGTCTATGGCTACACCTTC. It translates to CSGLADVYGYTF.

This clonotype was found many times. The CDR3 spells CASSLAVSSGNTIYF. As DNA, the CDR3 is TGTGCCAGCAGCTTAGCAGTGAGCTCTGGAAACACCATATATTTT. The rearrangement uses TRBV7-8 and TRBJ1-3; the D is unclear. The CDR3 has 15 residues. Per germline, CDR1 SGHVS and CDR2 FQNEAQ. V was cut by 0 bases and J by 0 bases, with 6 bases left in between.

This clonotype was picked up many times. V is TRBV7-9 and J is TRBJ1-1; no clear D. V lost 4 bases and J 1 base, leaving 7 bases between the germline ends. CDR1 and CDR2 (germline): SEHNR, FQNEAQ (reference sequence). The CDR3 has 13 amino acids. CDR3: CASSSSENTEAFF. Written as DNA, the CDR3 is TGTGCCAGCAGCTCGTCAGAGAACACTGAAGCTTTCTTT.

This clonotype was found many times. The V and J genes are TRBV20-1 and TRBJ2-7; possible D gene TRBD1, 7 bases. Trimming took 3 bases from V and 3 from J, leaving 18 bases between them. Germline V CDR1 and CDR2: DFQATT, SNEGSKA (reference sequence). CDR3 length: 15 amino acids. The chain's CDR3 is CSARRGQGGIYEQYF. DNA for the CDR3: TGCAGTGCTAGGAGAGGGCAGGGGGGTATCTACGAGCAGTACTTC.

This clonotype was counted a single time. The genes are TRBV29-1 and TRBJ1-1; D gene unclear. Between the trimmed V and J ends, which lost 4 bases and 7 bases, there was a span of 7 bases. CDR1 is SQVTM, CDR2 ANQGSEA, per germline. CDR3 length: 10 residues. For the CDR3, the DNA is TGCAGCGTTGGCCTCCATGAAGCTTTCTTT. This sequence encodes CSVGLHEAFF.

This clonotype has a count of ten or more. This chain uses TRBV4-1 with TRBJ1-5; D might be TRBD1 (5 bases). The CDR3 has 15 residues. V was trimmed by 1 base and J by 5 bases, leaving 12 bases between them. Germline CDR1 is MGHRA and CDR2 is YSYEKL. The CDR3 nucleotides read TGCGCCAGCAGCCAAGCAGGGACGTTGGATCAGCCCCAGCATTTT. This sequence encodes CASSQAGTLDQPQHF.

This clonotype was seen many times. V gene TRBV15 combines with J gene TRBJ2-1; 16 nucleotides align to TRBD2. Losses at the gene ends were 5 bases for V and 6 bases for J; bases not matched to a gene: 10. Germline V CDR1 and CDR2: LNHNV, YYDKDF (reference sequence). There are 18 residues in the CDR3. This CDR3 is CATSWEGLAGGQSNEQFF. Written as DNA, the CDR3 is TGTGCCACCAGCTGGGAGGGACTAGCGGGGGGGCAATCCAATGAGCAGTTCTTC. Full variable domain (rest looked up from reference TRBV15 and TRBJ2-1): DAMVIQNPRYQVTQFGKPVTLSCSQTLNHNVMYWYQQKSSQAPKLLFHYYDKDFNNEADTPDNFQSRRPNTSFCFLDIRSPGLGDTAMYLCATSWEGLAGGQSNEQFFGPGTRLTVL.

Many counts were recorded for this clonotype. V is TRBV5-6 and J is TRBJ2-7; D call uncertain. V dropped 4 bases and J dropped 4 bases, with 15 bases sitting between them. The CDR3 has 14 amino acids. Germline assignment: CDR1 SGHDT and CDR2 YYEEEE. CDR3: CASSTPWRGYEQYF. The CDR3 bases are TGTGCCAGCAGCACCCCTTGGCGCGGTTACGAGCAGTACTTC.

This clonotype came up many times. J is TRBJ1-1 and V is TRBV6-1; perhaps TRBD1 as D (6 bases). Germline assignment: CDR1 MNHNS and CDR2 SASEGT. The CDR3 contains 13 residues. The germline V and J ends were trimmed by 5 bases and 2 bases, with 9 bases remaining between them. CDR3 sequence: CASSWGANTEAFF. CDR3 sequence (DNA): TGTGCCAGCAGTTGGGGGGCTAACACTGAAGCTTTCTTT.

This clonotype came up many times. The junction departs from the called germline gene at one end, perhaps through a read error. The V call is TRBV20-1, the J call TRBJ1-3, with D perhaps TRBD1 (5 bases). Per the germline V gene, CDR1 is DFQATT and CDR2 is SNEGSKA (reference sequence). This CDR3 has 13 residues. CDR3 bases: TGCAGTGCTTTAACAGGCTCTGGGAACACCATATATTTT. Amino acids: CSALTGSGNTIYF.

This clonotype was found many times. V is TRBV7-2 and J is TRBJ2-1, with TRBD2 as a possible D gene (6 bases). CDR1 is SGHTA, CDR2 FQGNSA, per germline. CDR3 length equals 15 residues. V was cut by 5 bases and J by 4 bases, with 15 bases left in between. The CDR3, as DNA: TGTGCCAGCAGCCGCCGACTAGATCCATACAATGAGCAGTTCTTC. Translated: CASSRRLDPYNEQFF. The variable domain in full, completed from reference TRBV7-2 and TRBJ2-1, reads GAGVSQSPSNKVTEKGKDVELRCDPISGHTALYWYRQSLGQGLEFLIYFQGNSAPDKSGLPSDRFSAERTGGSVSTLTIQRTQQEDSAVYLCASSRRLDPYNEQFFGPGTRLTVL.

This clonotype was picked up many times. The chain joins TRBV2 to TRBJ2-2; maybe TRBD2 (6 bases). V was pared by 1 base and J by 3 bases, with 9 bases between. The CDR3 is made up of 15 amino acids. Per the germline V gene, CDR1 is SNHLY and CDR2 is FYNNEI. For the CDR3, the DNA is TGTGCCAGCAGTGAAGGGAGGGTATACACCGGGGAGCTGTTTTTT. It encodes CASSEGRVYTGELFF.